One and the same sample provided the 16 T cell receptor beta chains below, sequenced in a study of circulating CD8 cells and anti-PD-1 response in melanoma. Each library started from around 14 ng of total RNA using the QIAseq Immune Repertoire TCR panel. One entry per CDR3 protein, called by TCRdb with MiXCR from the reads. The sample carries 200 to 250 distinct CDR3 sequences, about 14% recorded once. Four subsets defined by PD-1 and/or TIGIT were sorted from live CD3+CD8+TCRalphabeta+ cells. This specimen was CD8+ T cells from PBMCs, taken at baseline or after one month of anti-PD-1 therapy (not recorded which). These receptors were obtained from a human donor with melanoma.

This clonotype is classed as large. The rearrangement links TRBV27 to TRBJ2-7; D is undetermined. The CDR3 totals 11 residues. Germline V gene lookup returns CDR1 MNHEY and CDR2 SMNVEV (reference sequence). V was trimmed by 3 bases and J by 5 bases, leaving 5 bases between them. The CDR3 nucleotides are TGTGCCAGCAGTTTCGGGCACGAGCAGTACTTC. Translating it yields CASSFGHEQYF.

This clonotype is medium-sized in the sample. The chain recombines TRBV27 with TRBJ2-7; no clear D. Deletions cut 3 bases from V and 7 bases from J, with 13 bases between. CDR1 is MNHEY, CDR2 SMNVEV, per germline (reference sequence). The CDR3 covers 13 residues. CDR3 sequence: CASSFTSVGEQYF. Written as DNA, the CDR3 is TGTGCCAGCAGTTTCACTTCTGTAGGGGAGCAGTACTTC.

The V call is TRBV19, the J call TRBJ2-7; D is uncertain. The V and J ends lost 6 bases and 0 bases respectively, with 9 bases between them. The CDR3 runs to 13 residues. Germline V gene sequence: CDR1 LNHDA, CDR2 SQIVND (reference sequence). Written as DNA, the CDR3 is TGTGCCAGTAGCTCACCGAGCTCCTACGAGCAGTACTTC. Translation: CASSSPSSYEQYF.

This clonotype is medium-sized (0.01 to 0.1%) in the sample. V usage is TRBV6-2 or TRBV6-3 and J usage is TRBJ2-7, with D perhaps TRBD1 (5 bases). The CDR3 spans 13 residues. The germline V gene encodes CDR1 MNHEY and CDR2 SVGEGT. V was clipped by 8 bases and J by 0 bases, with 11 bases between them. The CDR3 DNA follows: TGTGCCAGCGGGGCGGAACACTCCTACGAGCAGTACTTC. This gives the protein CASGAEHSYEQYF.

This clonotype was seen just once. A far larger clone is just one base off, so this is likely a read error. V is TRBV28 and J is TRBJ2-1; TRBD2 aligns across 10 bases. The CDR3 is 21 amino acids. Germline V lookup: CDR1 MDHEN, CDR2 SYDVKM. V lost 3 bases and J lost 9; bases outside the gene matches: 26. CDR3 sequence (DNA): TGTGCCAGCAGTTTGCCTTCTCCAATAGCGGGAGGAGCCCAGTGGAGGGGTGAGCAGTTCTTC. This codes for CASSLPSPIAGGAQWRGEQFF.

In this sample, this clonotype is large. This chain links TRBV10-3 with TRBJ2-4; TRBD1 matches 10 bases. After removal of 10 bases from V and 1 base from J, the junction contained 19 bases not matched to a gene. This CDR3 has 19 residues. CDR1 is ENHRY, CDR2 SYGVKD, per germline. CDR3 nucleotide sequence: TGTGCCACCCAACCACGGGACAGGGGAACCCCGGGCGCCAAAAACATTCAGTACTTC. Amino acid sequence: CATQPRDRGTPGAKNIQYF.

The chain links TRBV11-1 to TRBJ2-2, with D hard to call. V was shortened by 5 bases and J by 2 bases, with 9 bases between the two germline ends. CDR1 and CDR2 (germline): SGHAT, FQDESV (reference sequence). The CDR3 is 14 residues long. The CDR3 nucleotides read TGTGCCAGCAGCGAAAGTCCTAACACCGGGGAGCTGTTTTTT. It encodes CASSESPNTGELFF.

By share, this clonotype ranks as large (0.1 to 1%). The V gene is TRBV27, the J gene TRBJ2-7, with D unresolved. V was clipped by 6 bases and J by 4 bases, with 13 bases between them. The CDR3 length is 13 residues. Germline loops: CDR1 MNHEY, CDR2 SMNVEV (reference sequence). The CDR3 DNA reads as TGTGCCAGCAGCCCAACAGTTGAATACGAGCAGTACTTC. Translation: CASSPTVEYEQYF.

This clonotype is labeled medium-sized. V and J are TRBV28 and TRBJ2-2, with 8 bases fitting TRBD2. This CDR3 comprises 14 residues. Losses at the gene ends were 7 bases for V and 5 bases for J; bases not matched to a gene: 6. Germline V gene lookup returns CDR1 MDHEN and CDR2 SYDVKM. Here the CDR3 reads CASTGLVTTGELFF. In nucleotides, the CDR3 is TGTGCCAGCACGGGACTAGTAACGACCGGGGAGCTGTTTTTT. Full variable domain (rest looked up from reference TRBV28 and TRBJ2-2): DVKVTQSSRYLVKRTGEKVFLECVQDMDHENMFWYRQDPGLGLRLIYFSYDVKMKEKGDIPEGYSVSREKKERFSLILESASTNQTSMYLCASTGLVTTGELFFGEGSRLTVL.

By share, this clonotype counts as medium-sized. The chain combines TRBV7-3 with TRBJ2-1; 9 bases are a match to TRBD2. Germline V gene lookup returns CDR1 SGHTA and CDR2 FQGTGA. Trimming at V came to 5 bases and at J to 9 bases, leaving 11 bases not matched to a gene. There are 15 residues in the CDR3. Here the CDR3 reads CASSRLAGGVGEQFF. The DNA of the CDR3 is TGTGCCAGCAGCCGACTGGCGGGAGGGGTAGGTGAGCAGTTCTTC.

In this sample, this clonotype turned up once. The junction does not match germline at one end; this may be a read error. The CDR3, as DNA: TGTGCCACCAGTCTAAGTACAGGGGCCCAATCCTCCGACGAGCAGTACTTC. Translated, it gives CATSLSTGAQSSDEQYF. The V call is TRBV2, the J call TRBJ2-7; 7 bases map to TRBD1. The germline gives CDR1 SNHLY, CDR2 FYNNEI. CDR3 length: 17 amino acids.

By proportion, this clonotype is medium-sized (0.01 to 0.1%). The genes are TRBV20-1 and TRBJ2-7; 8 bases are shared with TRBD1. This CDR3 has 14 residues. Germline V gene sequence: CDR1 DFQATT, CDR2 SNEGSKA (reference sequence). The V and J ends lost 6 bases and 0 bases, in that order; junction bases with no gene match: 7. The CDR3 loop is CSAPWTGHSYEQYF. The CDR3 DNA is TGCAGTGCCCCCTGGACAGGGCACTCCTACGAGCAGTACTTC.

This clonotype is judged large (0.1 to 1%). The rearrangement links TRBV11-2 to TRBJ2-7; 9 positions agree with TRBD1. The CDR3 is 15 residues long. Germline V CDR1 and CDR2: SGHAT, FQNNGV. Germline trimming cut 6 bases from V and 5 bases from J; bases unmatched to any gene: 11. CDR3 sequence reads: CASRPIDRGDNEQYF. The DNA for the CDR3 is TGTGCCAGCAGACCCATAGACAGGGGGGACAACGAGCAGTACTTC.

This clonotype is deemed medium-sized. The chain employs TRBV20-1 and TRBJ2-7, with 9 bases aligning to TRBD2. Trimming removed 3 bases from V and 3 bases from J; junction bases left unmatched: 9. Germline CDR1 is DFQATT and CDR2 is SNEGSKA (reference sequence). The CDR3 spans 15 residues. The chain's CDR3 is CSASPLAGRIYEQYF. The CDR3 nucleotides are TGCAGTGCTAGTCCCCTAGCGGGAAGAATCTACGAGCAGTACTTC.

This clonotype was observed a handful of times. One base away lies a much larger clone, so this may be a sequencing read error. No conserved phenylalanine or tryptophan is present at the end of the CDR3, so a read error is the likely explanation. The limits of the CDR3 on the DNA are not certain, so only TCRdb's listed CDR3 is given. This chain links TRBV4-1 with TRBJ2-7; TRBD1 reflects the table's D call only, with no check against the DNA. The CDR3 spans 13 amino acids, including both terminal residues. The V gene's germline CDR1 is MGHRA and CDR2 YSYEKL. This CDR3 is CASSQDWAQGRYL.

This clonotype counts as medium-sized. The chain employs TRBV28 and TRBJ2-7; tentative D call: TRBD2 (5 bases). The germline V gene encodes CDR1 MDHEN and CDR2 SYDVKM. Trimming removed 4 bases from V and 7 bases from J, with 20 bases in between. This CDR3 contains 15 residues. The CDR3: CASSSIEGRSEEQYF. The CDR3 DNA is TGTGCCAGCAGTTCCATCGAGGGCCGGTCGGAAGAGCAGTACTTC.